One T cell receptor beta chain is described in this entry. Its antigen is not known. This specimen comes from a study of shared clonotypes between healthy human individuals. The overall study: In total, the donors were a couple of women and a few men aged 18 to 49. Plates per donor: three CD4 naive, three CD4 memory, two CD8 naive, one CD8 memory. Study-level findings and limits: Among donors, sharing of clonotypes was expected to be affected by sequencing depth. Estimated clonotype richness was generally higher in naive than memory subsets.

Naivety among CD8 cells was defined by CD45RO negativity and positive CCR7 selection, thereby excluding terminally differentiated effector memory CD45RA+ cells. Method: immunoSEQ multiplex PCR; TCRdb's copy keeps in-frame clones and lacks some. The table lists about 2.1 million clones, around 93% of them singletons. Germline lookup yields CDR1 MNHNY and CDR2 SVGAGI (reference sequence). Trimming removed 10 bases from V and 6 bases from J, with 12 bases in between. The CDR3 extends over 11 amino acids. The gene calls are TRBV6-6 and TRBJ1-2; D remains ambiguous. The sequence derives from a man younger than 35 in good health. Some clones in this sample may be carry-over from other donors' samples. The sequencing sample was made of naive CD8+ T cells from PBMCs. The CDR3 coding sequence is TGTGCCAACCAGTCTCCAAATGGCTACACCTTC. Translated, it gives CANQSPNGYTF.